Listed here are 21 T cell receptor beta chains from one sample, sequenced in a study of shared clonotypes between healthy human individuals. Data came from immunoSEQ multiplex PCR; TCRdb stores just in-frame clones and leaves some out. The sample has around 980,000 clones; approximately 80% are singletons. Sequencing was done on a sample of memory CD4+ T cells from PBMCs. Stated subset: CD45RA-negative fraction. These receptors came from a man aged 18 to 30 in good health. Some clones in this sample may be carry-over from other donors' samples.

CDR3 bases: TGCAGCGTTGCGGGGGCCTATTCGGTGGACACTGAAGCTTTCTTT. This codes for CSVAGAYSVDTEAFF. The chain recombines TRBV29-1 with TRBJ1-1; D perhaps matches TRBD1 (6 bases). This CDR3 has 15 residues. The V gene's germline CDR1 is SQVTM and CDR2 ANQGSEA. The ends were cut back, 4 bases at V and 3 bases at J, with 18 bases in the middle.

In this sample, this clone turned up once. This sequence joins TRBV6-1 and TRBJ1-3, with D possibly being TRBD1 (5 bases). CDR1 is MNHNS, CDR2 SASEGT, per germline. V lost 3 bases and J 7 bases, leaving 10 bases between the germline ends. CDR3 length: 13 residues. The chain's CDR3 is CASSDGRGNTIYF. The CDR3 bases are TGTGCCAGCAGTGACGGACGGGGGAACACCATATATTTT.

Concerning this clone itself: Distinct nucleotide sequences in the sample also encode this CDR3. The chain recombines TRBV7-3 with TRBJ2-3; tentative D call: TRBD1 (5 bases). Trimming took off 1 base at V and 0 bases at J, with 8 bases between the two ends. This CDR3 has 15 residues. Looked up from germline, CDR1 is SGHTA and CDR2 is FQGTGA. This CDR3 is CASSLRAGSTDTQYF. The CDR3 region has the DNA TGTGCCAGCAGCTTAAGGGCAGGGAGCACAGATACGCAGTATTTT.

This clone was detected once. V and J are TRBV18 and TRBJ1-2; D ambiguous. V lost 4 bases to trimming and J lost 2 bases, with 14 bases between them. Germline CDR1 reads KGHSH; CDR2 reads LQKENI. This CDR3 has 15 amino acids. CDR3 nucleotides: TGTGCCAGCTCACAAACCAGAGGGAAAAACTATGGCTACACCTTC. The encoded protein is CASSQTRGKNYGYTF.

The CDR3 is CASSFGSGRAYEQYF. The CDR3 DNA sequence: TGTGCCAGCAGCTTCGGTAGCGGGAGGGCCTACGAGCAGTACTTC. The chain has TRBV7-9 and TRBJ2-7, with 11 bases that match TRBD2. Germline V gene sequence: CDR1 SEHNR, CDR2 FQNEAQ (reference sequence). J was trimmed by 2 bases and V by 3 bases; bases with no gene match: 3. The CDR3 totals 15 residues.

The CDR3 here is CASRHDRDYGYTF. The CDR3 DNA reads TGTGCCAGCAGGCATGACAGGGATTATGGCTACACCTTC. This rearrangement joins TRBV6-5 to TRBJ1-2, with TRBD1 identical over 7 bases. Looked up from germline, CDR1 is MNHEY and CDR2 is SVGAGI. This CDR3 has 13 residues. The ends lost 6 bases at V and 5 bases at J; junction bases unmatched: 6.

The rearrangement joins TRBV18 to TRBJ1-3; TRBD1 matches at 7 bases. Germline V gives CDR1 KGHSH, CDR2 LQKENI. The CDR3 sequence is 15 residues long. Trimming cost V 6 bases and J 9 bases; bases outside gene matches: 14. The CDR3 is CASSPDRAAGPTIYF. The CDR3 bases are TGTGCCAGCTCGCCTGACAGGGCGGCCGGGCCCACCATATATTTT.

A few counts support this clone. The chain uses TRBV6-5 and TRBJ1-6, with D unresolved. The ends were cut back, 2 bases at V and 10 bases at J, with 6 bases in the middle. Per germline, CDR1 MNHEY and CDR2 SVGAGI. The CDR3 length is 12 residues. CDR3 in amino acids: CASSYRASPLHF. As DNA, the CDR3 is TGTGCCAGCAGTTACCGGGCCTCACCCCTCCACTTT.

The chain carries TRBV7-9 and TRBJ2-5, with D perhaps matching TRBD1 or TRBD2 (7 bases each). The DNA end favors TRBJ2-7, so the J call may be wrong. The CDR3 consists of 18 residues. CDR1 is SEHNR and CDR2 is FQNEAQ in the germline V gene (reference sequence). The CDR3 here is CASSHNRGGQIIPYEQYF. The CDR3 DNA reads TGTGCCAGCAGCCATAATAGGGGGGGACAGATAATTCCCTACGAGCAGTACTTC.

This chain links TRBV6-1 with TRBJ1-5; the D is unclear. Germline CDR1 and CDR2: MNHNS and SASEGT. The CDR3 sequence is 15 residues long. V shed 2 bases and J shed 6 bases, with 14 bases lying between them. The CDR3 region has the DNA TGTGCCAGCAGTGAAATCGGGGAGACGGTTCAGCCCCAGCATTTT. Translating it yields CASSEIGETVQPQHF.

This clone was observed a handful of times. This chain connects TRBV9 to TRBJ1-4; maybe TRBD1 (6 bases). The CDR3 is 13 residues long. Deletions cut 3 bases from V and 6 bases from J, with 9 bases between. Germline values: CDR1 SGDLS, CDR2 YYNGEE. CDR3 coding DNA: TGTGCCAGCAGCGCTTACAGGGATGAAAAACTGTTTTTT. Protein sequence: CASSAYRDEKLFF.

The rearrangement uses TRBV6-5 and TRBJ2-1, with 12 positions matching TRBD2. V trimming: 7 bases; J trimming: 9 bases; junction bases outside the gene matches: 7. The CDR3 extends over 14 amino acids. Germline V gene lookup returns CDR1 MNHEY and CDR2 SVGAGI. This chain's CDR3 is CASTRLAGVVEQFF. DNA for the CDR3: TGTGCCAGCACCCGACTAGCGGGAGTGGTTGAGCAGTTCTTC.

The CDR3 loop is CASSSGSKGRAEAFF. Written as DNA, the CDR3 is TGTGCCAGCAGCTCTGGCTCAAAGGGTAGAGCTGAAGCTTTCTTT. This sequence joins TRBV7-9 and TRBJ1-1; D is undetermined. Germline V gene data show CDR1 as SEHNR and CDR2 as FQNEAQ (reference sequence). Between the trimmed V and J ends, which lost 4 bases and 6 bases, there was a span of 18 bases. This CDR3 has 15 amino acids. Based on the CDR3 plus reference TRBV7-9 and TRBJ1-1, the full variable domain is DTGVSQNPRHKITKRGQNVTFRCDPISEHNRLYWYRQTLGQGPEFLTYFQNEAQLEKSRLLSDRFSAERPKGSFSTLEIQRTEQGDSAMYLCASSSGSKGRAEAFFGQGTRLTVV.

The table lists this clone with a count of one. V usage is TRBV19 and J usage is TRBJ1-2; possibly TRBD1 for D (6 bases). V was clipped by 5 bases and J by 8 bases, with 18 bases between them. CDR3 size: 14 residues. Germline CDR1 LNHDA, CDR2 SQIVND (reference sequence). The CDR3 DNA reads TGTGCCAGTAGTGTTGACAGGAATCTGGGCGGCTACACCTTC. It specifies CASSVDRNLGGYTF.

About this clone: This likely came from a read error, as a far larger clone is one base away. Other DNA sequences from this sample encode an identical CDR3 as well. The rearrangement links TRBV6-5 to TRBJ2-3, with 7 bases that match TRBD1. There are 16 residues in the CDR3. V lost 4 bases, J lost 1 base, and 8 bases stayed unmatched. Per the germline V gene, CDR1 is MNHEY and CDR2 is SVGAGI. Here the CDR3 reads CASSSPPGTGTDTQYF. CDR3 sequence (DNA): TGTGCCAGCAGTTCCCCCCCGGGGACAGGCACAGATACGCAGTATTTT.

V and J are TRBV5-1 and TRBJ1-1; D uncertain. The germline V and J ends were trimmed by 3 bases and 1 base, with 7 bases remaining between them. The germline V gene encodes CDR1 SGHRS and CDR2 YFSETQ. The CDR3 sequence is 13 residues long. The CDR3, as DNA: TGCGCCAGCAGCTCCTCAGAGAACACTGAAGCTTTCTTT. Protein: CASSSSENTEAFF.

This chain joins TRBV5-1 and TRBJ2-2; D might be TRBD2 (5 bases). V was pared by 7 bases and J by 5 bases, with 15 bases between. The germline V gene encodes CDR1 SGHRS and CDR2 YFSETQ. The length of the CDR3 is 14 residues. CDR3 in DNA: TGCGCCAGCCTACCGGGGATGGGTACCGGGGAGCTGTTTTTT. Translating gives CASLPGMGTGELFF.

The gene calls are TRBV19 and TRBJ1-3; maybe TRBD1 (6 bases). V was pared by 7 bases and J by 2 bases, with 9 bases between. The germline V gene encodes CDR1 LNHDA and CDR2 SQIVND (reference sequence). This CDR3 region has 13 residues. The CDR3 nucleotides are TGTGCCAGTATGGGGGACACTGGAAACACCATATATTTT. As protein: CASMGDTGNTIYF.

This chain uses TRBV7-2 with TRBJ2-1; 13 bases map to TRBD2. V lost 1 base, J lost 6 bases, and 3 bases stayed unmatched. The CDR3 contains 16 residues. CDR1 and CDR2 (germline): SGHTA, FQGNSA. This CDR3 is CASSLGGTSGINEQFF. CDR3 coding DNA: TGTGCCAGCAGCTTAGGCGGGACTAGCGGGATCAATGAGCAGTTCTTC.

In DNA, the CDR3 is TGTGCCACCCAACCCCTCAGGCGGGAGGGCTCCTACGAGCAGTACTTC. Translation gives CATQPLRREGSYEQYF. This chain connects TRBV28 to TRBJ2-5, with 9 positions matching TRBD2. The J call could be wrong; TRBJ2-7 is a better fit for the DNA end. Per the germline V gene, CDR1 is MDHEN and CDR2 is SYDVKM. This CDR3 has 16 residues.

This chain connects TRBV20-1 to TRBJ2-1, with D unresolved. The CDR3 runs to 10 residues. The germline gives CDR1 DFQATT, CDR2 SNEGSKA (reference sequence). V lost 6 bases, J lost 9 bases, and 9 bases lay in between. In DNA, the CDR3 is TGCAGTGCGGTAGCTGCTGAGCAGTTCTTC. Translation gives CSAVAAEQFF.